The rows below give T cell receptor beta chains drawn from one sample of a study of blood T cells in healthy people across ages. In TCRdb, the 5' RACE reads were re-called with MiXCR into one record per CDR3 protein. The sample records around 2 million distinct CDR3 sequences, approximately 39% being singletons. The sample taken for sequencing was blood. These receptors originate from a human donor in good health. Each CDR3 is given with its conserved first and last residue. The order of the fields is V gene, J gene, CDR3 protein.

TRBV29-1	TRBJ1-1	CSVASPGLDRGAFF
TRBV7-2	TRBJ2-7	CASSLVRTASYEQYF
TRBV6-1	TRBJ1-6	CASSEMGDMGSPLHF
TRBV4-1	TRBJ2-2	CASRQGGGDTGELFF
TRBV6-1	.	CASSEVGQVNEQYF
TRBV20-1	TRBJ2-1	CSARDHYGAAYNEQFF
TRBV6-2/TRBV6-3	TRBJ2-2	CASSEGWGELFF
TRBV18	TRBJ2-4	CASSPPGQGAKNIQYF
TRBV12-3/TRBV12-4	TRBJ1-5	CAGSLMGNQPQHF
TRBV20-1	TRBJ1-5	CSALPRGNQPQHF
TRBV7-2	TRBJ2-5	CASSSSIRGMETQYF
TRBV7-2	TRBJ1-5	CASSLNWGDSQPQHF
TRBV4-3	TRBJ2-3	CASSQEVVSSGGARDTDTQYF
TRBV6-1	TRBJ1-4	CATWDRVGEKLFF
TRBV28	TRBJ1-5	CASSPRGELRPQHF
TRBV12-3/TRBV12-4	TRBJ2-7	CASSLSYSYEQYF
TRBV20-1	TRBJ2-1	CSAKAIAGVSYNEQFF
TRBV9	TRBJ2-1	CASSVVGTGSGSYNEQFF
TRBV4-3	TRBJ2-1	CASSQEYHGVDEQFF
TRBV12-3/TRBV12-4	TRBJ2-7	CASSFRTHSSYEQYF
TRBV5-1	TRBJ2-3	CASSLAVTTADTQYF
TRBV7-2	TRBJ1-2	CASSVQQGRGYGYTF
TRBV28	TRBJ1-5	CASSMPGTNQPQHF
TRBV12-3/TRBV12-4	TRBJ1-2	CASSFNDGTASNYGYTF
TRBV10-3	TRBJ1-2	CAISEQAGDYGYTF
TRBV10-3	TRBJ2-5	CAISWPGGETQYF
TRBV28	TRBJ2-7	CASSLHPEQYF
TRBV7-2	TRBJ2-1	CASSLSVGSLSYNGQFF
TRBV7-2	TRBJ2-7	CASSVQGIASEQYF
TRBV5-1	TRBJ1-2	CASSLAALRNGYTF
TRBV12-3/TRBV12-4	TRBJ2-3	CASRPLLQRGGRTDTQYF
TRBV5-1	TRBJ2-1	CASSLEGWNNEQFF
TRBV14	TRBJ1-2	CASSQGGNGYTF
TRBV4-2	TRBJ1-2	CASSRGLFRGEGYTF
TRBV7-2	TRBJ1-1	CASSRQGFRAEAFF
TRBV12-3/TRBV12-4	TRBJ1-1	CASSIGQGWTEAFF
TRBV7-2	TRBJ2-3	CASSFRIRRTSTDTQYF
TRBV9	TRBJ1-6	CASSGGGPGGPLHF
TRBV3-1	TRBJ2-5	CASSQPNWYQETQYF
TRBV7-9	TRBJ1-5	CASSLGQGAFPYSNQPQHF
TRBV11-2	TRBJ2-2	CASSWDLNTGELFF
TRBV7-9	TRBJ1-1	CASSLVDNMNTEAFF